This is a list of T cell receptor beta chains from one sample in a study of Tregs in tolerant kidney transplant recipients. The protocol was immunoSEQ multiplex PCR, while the TCRdb copy is restricted to in-frame clones and leaves out a portion. Of 100,000 to 130,000 clones listed, 90% are singletons. Sample: CD4+ T cells from blood, taken before the transplant. These receptors were obtained from a human donor who received a combined kidney and bone marrow transplant. CDR3s include the opening cysteine and the closing phenylalanine or tryptophan. Each record gives: V gene, D gene, clone size, J gene, CDR3 protein, CDR3 DNA. The D gene is left open where the match is weak. Clone size is given for some rows only: seen once, a few or many times, or a class if the clone is expanded.

v_call: TRBV29-1
d_call: NA
clone_size: NA
j_call: TRBJ2-2
cdr3_aa: CSVLVRAEAAGELFF
cdr3_nt: TGCAGCGTTTTGGTCAGGGCTGAAGCTGCCGGGGAGCTGTTTTTT

v_call: TRBV10-3
d_call: NA
clone_size: NA
j_call: TRBJ2-7
cdr3_aa: CAISTYTGRNYEQYF
cdr3_nt: TGTGCCATCAGCACCTACACGGGGAGAAACTACGAGCAGTACTTC

v_call: TRBV18
d_call: NA
clone_size: NA
j_call: TRBJ2-3
cdr3_aa: CASSPPGRGATDTQYF
cdr3_nt: TGTGCCAGCTCACCACCTGGCAGGGGGGCAACAGATACGCAGTATTTT

v_call: TRBV18
d_call: NA
clone_size: NA
j_call: TRBJ2-3
cdr3_aa: CASSPPGAVTLTDTQYF
cdr3_nt: TGTGCCAGCTCACCACCAGGGGCGGTTACTCTCACAGATACGCAGTATTTT

v_call: TRBV28
d_call: TRBD1
clone_size: once
j_call: TRBJ1-1
cdr3_aa: CASSFVGTGFPEAFF
cdr3_nt: TGTGCCAGCAGTTTTGTGGGGACAGGGTTTCCTGAAGCTTTCTTT

v_call: TRBV19
d_call: TRBD1
clone_size: NA
j_call: TRBJ2-2
cdr3_aa: CASTWTGNTGELFF
cdr3_nt: TGTGCCAGTACGTGGACAGGGAACACCGGGGAGCTGTTTTTT

v_call: TRBV2
d_call: TRBD2
clone_size: NA
j_call: TRBJ2-3
cdr3_aa: CASRAGGSTDTQYF
cdr3_nt: TGTGCCAGCAGGGCCGGGGGGAGCACAGATACGCAGTATTTT

v_call: TRBV5-4
d_call: TRBD1
clone_size: NA
j_call: TRBJ1-2
cdr3_aa: CASSLPRQGYGYTF
cdr3_nt: TGTGCCAGCAGCTTGCCTCGACAGGGGTATGGCTACACCTTC

v_call: TRBV11-2
d_call: TRBD1
clone_size: NA
j_call: TRBJ2-5
cdr3_aa: CASSWDRGGQETQYF
cdr3_nt: TGTGCCAGCAGCTGGGACAGGGGCGGGCAAGAGACCCAGTACTTC

v_call: TRBV5-1
d_call: TRBD1
clone_size: NA
j_call: TRBJ2-5
cdr3_aa: CASRDRLKETQYF
cdr3_nt: TGCGCCAGCAGGGACAGGCTTAAAGAGACCCAGTACTTC

v_call: TRBV7-2
d_call: TRBD2
clone_size: NA
j_call: TRBJ2-1
cdr3_aa: CASSPWTSGSFRTEQFF
cdr3_nt: TGTGCCAGCAGCCCCTGGACTAGCGGGAGCTTCCGAACTGAGCAGTTCTTC

v_call: TRBV5-4
d_call: NA
clone_size: NA
j_call: TRBJ2-7
cdr3_aa: CASSRQYSFDEQYF
cdr3_nt: TGTGCCAGCAGCCGACAGTACTCTTTTGACGAGCAGTACTTC

v_call: TRBV19
d_call: NA
clone_size: NA
j_call: TRBJ2-3
cdr3_aa: CASSETLSHTSTDTQYF
cdr3_nt: TGTGCCAGTAGTGAAACTCTCTCCCATACTAGCACAGATACGCAGTATTTT

v_call: TRBV28
d_call: TRBD2
clone_size: NA
j_call: TRBJ2-7
cdr3_aa: CATLRLAGNYEQYF
cdr3_nt: TGTGCCACCCTCCGACTAGCGGGAAACTACGAGCAGTACTTC

v_call: TRBV5-1
d_call: NA
clone_size: NA
j_call: TRBJ2-2
cdr3_aa: CASSTHAGPGTGELFF
cdr3_nt: TGCGCCAGCAGCACGCACGCGGGGCCTGGCACCGGGGAGCTGTTTTTT

v_call: TRBV7-2
d_call: NA
clone_size: NA
j_call: TRBJ2-7
cdr3_aa: CASSLVGAQVGYEQYF
cdr3_nt: TGTGCCAGCAGCTTAGTGGGGGCCCAAGTTGGTTACGAGCAGTACTTC

v_call: TRBV6-5
d_call: NA
clone_size: NA
j_call: TRBJ2-7
cdr3_aa: CASSSPGATIHEQYF
cdr3_nt: TGTGCCAGCAGTAGCCCAGGGGCTACGATCCACGAGCAGTACTTC

v_call: TRBV6-5
d_call: NA
clone_size: NA
j_call: TRBJ2-7
cdr3_aa: CASSYSTPQGEQYF
cdr3_nt: TGTGCCAGCAGTTACTCGACCCCGCAGGGCGAGCAGTACTTC

v_call: TRBV5-5
d_call: TRBD2
clone_size: NA
j_call: TRBJ2-1
cdr3_aa: CASSLLAGVLNEQFF
cdr3_nt: TGTGCCAGCAGCTTACTAGCGGGGGTGCTGAATGAGCAGTTCTTC

v_call: TRBV29-1
d_call: NA
clone_size: NA
j_call: TRBJ2-1
cdr3_aa: CSVGSGTRYNEQFF
cdr3_nt: TGCAGCGTTGGTTCAGGGACTCGTTACAATGAGCAGTTCTTC

v_call: TRBV5-1
d_call: NA
clone_size: once
j_call: TRBJ2-1
cdr3_aa: CASSLNGETYNEQFF
cdr3_nt: TGCGCCAGCAGCTTGAACGGGGAGACTTACAATGAGCAGTTCTTC

v_call: TRBV5-1
d_call: NA
clone_size: NA
j_call: TRBJ1-3
cdr3_aa: CASSFGGVSSGNTIYF
cdr3_nt: TGCGCCAGCAGCTTCGGGGGGGTAAGCTCTGGAAACACCATATATTTT

v_call: TRBV5-4
d_call: TRBD1
clone_size: NA
j_call: TRBJ1-2
cdr3_aa: CASKGTAYGYTF
cdr3_nt: TGTGCCAGCAAGGGGACAGCGTATGGCTACACCTTC

v_call: TRBV5-1
d_call: NA
clone_size: NA
j_call: TRBJ2-2
cdr3_aa: CASSLQQVPGELFF
cdr3_nt: TGCGCCAGCAGCCTACAACAGGTCCCCGGGGAGCTGTTTTTT